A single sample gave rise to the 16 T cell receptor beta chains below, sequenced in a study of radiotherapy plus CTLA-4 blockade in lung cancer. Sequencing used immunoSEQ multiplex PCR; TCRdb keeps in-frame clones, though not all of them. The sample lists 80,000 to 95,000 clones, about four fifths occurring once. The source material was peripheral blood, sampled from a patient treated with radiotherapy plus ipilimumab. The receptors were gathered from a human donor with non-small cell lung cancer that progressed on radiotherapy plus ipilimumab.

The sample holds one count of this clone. The CDR3 protein is CATSRDRIGVREQYF. For the CDR3, the DNA is TGTGCCACCAGCAGAGATCGTATAGGGGTGAGGGAGCAGTACTTC. V is TRBV15 and J is TRBJ2-7, with D possibly TRBD1 on 5 matching bases. V was trimmed by 0 bases and J by 7 bases, leaving 16 bases between them. The CDR3 sequence is 15 residues long. Germline V gene lookup returns CDR1 LNHNV and CDR2 YYDKDF (reference sequence).

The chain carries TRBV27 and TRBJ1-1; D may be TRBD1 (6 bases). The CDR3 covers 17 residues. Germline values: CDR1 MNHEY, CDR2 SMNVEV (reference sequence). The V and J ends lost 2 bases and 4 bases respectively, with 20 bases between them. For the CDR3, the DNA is TGTGCCAGCAGTTTACGGTACCGGGGGGCGGTCGTCACTGAAGCTTTCTTT. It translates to CASSLRYRGAVVTEAFF.

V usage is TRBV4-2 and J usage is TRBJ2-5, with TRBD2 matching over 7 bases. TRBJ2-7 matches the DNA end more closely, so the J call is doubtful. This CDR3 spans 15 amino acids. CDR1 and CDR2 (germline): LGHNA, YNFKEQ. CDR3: CASSQEAGAIVEQYF. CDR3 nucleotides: TGTGCCAGCAGCCAAGAGGCGGGAGCGATAGTCGAGCAGTACTTC.

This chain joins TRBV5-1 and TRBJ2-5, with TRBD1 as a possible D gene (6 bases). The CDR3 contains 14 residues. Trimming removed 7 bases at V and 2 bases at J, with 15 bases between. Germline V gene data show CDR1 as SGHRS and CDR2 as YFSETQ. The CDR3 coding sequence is TGCGCCAGCCGATCGGGACAAGCACAAGAGACCCAGTACTTC. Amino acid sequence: CASRSGQAQETQYF. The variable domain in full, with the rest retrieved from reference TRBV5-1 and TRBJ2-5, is KAGVTQTPRYLIKTRGQQVTLSCSPISGHRSVSWYQQTPGQGLQFLFEYFSETQRNKGNFPGRFSGRQFSNSRSEMNVSTLELGDSALYLCASRSGQAQETQYFGPGTRLLVL.

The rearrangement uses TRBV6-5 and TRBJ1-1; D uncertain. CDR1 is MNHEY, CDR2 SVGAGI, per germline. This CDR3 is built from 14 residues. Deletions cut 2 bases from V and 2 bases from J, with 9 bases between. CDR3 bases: TGTGCCAGCAGTTACGAATCCTCCAACACTGAAGCTTTCTTT. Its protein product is CASSYESSNTEAFF.

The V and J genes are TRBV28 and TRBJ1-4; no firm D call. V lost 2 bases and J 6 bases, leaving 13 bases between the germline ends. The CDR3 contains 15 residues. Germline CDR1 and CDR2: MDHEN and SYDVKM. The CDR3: CASSLPLGLDEKLFF. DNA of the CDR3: TGTGCCAGCAGTTTACCCCTCGGACTCGATGAAAAACTGTTTTTT.

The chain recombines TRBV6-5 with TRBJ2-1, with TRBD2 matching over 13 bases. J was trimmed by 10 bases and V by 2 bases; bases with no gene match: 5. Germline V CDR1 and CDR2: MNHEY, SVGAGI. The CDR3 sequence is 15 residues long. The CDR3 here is CASSYGTSGVREQFF. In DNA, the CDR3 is TGTGCCAGCAGTTACGGGACTAGCGGGGTTAGGGAGCAGTTCTTC.

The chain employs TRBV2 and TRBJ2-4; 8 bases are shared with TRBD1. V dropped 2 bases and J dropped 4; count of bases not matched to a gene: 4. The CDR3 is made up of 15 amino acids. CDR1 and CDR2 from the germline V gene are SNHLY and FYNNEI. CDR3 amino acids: CASSEPWTGKNIQYF. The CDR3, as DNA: TGTGCCAGCAGTGAACCCTGGACAGGGAAAAACATTCAGTACTTC.

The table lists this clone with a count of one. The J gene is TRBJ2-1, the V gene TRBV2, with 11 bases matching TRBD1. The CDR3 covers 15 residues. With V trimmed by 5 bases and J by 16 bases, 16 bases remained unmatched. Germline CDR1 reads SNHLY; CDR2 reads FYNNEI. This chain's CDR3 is CASSPGTGGGFGSFF. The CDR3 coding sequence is TGTGCCAGCAGTCCCGGGACAGGGGGGGGATTTGGAAGTTTCTTC.

DNA for the CDR3: TGTGCCAGCCGCCCCTTCGACGCTGGCAATCAGCCCCAGCATTTT. This encodes CASRPFDAGNQPQHF. The rearrangement uses TRBV27 and TRBJ1-5; D gene unclear. The germline CDR1 and CDR2 sequences are MNHEY and SMNVEV (reference sequence). CDR3 length: 15 amino acids. With 8 bases removed from V and 2 bases from J, the gap between germline ends came to 16 bases.

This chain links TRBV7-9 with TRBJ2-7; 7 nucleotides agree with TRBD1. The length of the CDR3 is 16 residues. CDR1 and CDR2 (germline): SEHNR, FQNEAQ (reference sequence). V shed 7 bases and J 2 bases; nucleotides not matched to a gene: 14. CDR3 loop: CASNSPEEQGTYEQYF. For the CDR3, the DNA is TGTGCCAGCAACTCCCCCGAGGAACAGGGGACCTACGAGCAGTACTTC.

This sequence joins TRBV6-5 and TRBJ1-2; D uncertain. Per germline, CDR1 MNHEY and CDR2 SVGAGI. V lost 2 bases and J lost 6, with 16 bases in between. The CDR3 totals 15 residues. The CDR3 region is CASSYRANPRNGYTF. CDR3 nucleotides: TGTGCCAGCAGTTACCGAGCCAACCCAAGGAATGGCTACACCTTC.

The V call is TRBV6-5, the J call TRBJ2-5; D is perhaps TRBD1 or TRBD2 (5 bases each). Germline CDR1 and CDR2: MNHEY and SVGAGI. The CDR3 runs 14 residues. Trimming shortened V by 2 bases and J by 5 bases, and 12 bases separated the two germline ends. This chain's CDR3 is CASSYGTPGETQYF. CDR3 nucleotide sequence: TGTGCCAGCAGTTACGGGACCCCTGGGGAGACCCAGTACTTC.

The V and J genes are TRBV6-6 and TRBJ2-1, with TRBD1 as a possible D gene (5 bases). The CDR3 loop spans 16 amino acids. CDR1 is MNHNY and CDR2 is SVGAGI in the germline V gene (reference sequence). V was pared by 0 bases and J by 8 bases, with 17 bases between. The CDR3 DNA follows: TGTGCCAGCAGTTACTCGCAGGTAGTAAGGGGCCATGAGCAGTTCTTC. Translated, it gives CASSYSQVVRGHEQFF.

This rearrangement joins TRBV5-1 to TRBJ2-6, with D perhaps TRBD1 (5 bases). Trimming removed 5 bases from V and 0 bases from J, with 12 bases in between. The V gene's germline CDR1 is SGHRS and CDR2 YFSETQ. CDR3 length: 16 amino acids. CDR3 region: CASRVLGDSGANVLTF. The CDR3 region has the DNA TGCGCCAGCAGGGTCTTAGGGGACTCTGGGGCCAACGTCCTGACTTTC.

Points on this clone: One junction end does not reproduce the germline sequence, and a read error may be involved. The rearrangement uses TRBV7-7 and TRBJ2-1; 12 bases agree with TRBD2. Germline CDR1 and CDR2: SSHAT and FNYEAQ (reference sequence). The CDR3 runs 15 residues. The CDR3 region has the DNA TGTGCTAGCAGCTTAGGTCTAGCGGGAGGGAATGAGCAGTTCTTC. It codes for CASSLGLAGGNEQFF.